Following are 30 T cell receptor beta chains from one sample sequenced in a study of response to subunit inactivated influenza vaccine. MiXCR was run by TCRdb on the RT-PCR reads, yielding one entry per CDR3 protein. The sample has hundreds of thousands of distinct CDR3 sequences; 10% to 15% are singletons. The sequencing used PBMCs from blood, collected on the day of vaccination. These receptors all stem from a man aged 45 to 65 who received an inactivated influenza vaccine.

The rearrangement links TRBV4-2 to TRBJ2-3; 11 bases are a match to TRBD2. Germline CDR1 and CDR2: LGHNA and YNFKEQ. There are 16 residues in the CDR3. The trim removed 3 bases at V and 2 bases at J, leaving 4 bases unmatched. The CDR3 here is CASSQGTSGFTDTQYF. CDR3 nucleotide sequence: TGTGCCAGCAGCCAGGGGACTAGCGGTTTCACAGATACGCAGTATTTT.

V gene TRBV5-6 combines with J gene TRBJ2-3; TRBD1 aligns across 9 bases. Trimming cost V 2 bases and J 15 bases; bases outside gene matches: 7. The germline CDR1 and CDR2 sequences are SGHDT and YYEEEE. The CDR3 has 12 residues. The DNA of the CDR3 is TGTGCCAGCAGCTTACGGGACAGGGCATATTATTTT. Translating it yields CASSLRDRAYYF.

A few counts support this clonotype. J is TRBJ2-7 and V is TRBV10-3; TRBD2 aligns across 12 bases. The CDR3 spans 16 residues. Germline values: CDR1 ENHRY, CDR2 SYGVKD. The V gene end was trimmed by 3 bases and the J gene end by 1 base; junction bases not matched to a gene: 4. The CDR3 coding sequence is TGTGCCATCAGTGATCCCGGGACTAGCGGGTCCTACGAGCAGTACTTC. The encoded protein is CAISDPGTSGSYEQYF.

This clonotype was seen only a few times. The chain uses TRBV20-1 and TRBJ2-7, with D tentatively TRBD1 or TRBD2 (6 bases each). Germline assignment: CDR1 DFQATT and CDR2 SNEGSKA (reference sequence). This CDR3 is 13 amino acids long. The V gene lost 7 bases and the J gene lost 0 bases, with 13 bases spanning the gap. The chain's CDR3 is CSVGGGRSYEQYF. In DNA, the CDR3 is TGCAGTGTGGGTGGGGGGCGCTCCTACGAGCAGTACTTC.

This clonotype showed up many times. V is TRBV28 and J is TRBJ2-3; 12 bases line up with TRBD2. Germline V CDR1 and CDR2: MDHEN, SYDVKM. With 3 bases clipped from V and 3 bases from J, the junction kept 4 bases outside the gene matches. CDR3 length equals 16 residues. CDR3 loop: CASSLRLAGGTDTQYF. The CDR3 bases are TGTGCCAGCAGTTTGAGGCTAGCGGGAGGGACAGATACGCAGTATTTT.

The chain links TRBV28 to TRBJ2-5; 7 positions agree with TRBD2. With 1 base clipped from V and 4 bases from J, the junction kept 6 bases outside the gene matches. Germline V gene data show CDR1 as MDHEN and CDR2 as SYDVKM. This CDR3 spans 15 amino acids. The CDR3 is CASSLLLAAPETQYF. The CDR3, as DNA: TGTGCCAGCAGTTTATTGCTAGCGGCGCCAGAGACCCAGTACTTC.

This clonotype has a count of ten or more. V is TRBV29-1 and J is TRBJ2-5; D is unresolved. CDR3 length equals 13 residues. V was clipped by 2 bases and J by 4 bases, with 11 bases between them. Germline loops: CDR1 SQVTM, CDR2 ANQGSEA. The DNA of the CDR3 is TGCAGCGTTGAAATTAGGCTTGCAGAGACCCAGTACTTC. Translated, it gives CSVEIRLAETQYF.

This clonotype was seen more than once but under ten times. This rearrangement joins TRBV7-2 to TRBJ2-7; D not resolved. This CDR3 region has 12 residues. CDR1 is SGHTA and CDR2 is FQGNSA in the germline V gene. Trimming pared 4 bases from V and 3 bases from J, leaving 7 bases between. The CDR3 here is CASSSMDYEQYF. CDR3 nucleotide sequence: TGTGCCAGCAGCTCCATGGACTACGAGCAGTACTTC.

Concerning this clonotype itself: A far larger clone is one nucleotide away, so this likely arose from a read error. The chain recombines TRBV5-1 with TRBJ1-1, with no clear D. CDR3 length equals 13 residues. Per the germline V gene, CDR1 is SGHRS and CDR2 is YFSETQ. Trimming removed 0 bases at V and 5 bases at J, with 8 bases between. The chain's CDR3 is CASSLAEGTEAFF. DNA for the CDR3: TGCGCCAGCAGCTTGGCCGAAGGGACTGAAGCTTTCTTT.

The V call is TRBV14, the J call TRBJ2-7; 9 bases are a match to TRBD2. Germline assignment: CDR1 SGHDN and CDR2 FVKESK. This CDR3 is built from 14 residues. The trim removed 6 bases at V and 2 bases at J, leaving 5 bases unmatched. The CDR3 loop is CASRPSGAAYEQYF. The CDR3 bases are TGTGCCAGCAGACCTAGCGGGGCCGCCTACGAGCAGTACTTC.

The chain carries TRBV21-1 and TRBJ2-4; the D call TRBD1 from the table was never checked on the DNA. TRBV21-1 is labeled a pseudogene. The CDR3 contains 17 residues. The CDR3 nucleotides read TGTGCCAGCAGCAAAGCAAAAAACCACAGGGACAAAAACATTCAGTACTTC. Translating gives CASSKAKNHRDKNIQYF.

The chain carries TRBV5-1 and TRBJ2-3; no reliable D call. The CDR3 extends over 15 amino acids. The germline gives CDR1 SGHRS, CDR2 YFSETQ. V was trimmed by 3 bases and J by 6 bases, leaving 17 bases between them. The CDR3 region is CASSSTTLQADTQYF. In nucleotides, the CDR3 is TGCGCCAGCAGCTCGACCACACTCCAGGCGGATACGCAGTATTTT.

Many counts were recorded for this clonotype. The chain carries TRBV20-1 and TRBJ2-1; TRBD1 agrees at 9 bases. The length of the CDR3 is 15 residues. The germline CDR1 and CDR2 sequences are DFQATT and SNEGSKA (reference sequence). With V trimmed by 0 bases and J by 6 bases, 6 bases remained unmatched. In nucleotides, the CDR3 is TGCAGTGCTAGAGATATCGGACAGGGGACCAATGAGCAGTTCTTC. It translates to CSARDIGQGTNEQFF.

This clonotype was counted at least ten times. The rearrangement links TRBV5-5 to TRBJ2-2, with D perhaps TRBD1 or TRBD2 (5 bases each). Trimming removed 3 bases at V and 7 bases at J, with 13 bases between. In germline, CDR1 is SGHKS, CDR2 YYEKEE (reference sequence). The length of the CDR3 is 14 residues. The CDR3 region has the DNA TGTGCCAGCAGCTGGGGGTCGAGTGGCGGGGAGCTGTTTTTT. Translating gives CASSWGSSGGELFF.

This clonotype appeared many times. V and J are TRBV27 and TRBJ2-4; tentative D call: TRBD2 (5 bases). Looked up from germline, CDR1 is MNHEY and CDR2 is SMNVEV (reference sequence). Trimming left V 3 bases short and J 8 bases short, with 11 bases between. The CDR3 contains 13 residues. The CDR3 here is CASSLSQRDIQYF. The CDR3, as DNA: TGTGCCAGCAGTTTGTCACAGAGGGACATTCAGTACTTC.

CDR3 in amino acids: CATSSVPGGSYEQYF. The CDR3 coding sequence is TGTGCCACCAGCAGTGTTCCAGGTGGGTCCTACGAGCAGTACTTC. The V call is TRBV15, the J call TRBJ2-7, with unresolved D. There are 15 residues in the CDR3. Germline CDR1 LNHNV, CDR2 YYDKDF (reference sequence). Trimming took 3 bases from V and 1 from J, leaving 13 bases between them.

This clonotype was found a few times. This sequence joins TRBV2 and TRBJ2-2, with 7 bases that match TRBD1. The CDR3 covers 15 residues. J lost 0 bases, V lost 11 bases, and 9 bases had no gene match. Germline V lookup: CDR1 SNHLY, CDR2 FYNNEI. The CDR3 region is CAFYKTGANTGELFF. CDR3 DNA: TGTGCCTTTTACAAAACAGGGGCGAACACCGGGGAGCTGTTTTTT.

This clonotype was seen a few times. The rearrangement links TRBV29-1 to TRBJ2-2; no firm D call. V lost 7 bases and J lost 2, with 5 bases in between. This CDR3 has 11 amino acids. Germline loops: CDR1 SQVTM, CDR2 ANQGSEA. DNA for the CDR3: TGCAGCGGTGTTAACACCGGGGAGCTGTTTTTT. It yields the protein CSGVNTGELFF.

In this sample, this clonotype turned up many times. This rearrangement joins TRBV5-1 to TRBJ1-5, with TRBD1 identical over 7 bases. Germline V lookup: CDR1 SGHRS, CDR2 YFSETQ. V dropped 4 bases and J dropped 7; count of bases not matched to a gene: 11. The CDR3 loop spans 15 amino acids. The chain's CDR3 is CASSSMTGPNQPQHF. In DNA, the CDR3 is TGCGCCAGCAGCAGCATGACAGGGCCCAACCAGCCCCAGCATTTT.

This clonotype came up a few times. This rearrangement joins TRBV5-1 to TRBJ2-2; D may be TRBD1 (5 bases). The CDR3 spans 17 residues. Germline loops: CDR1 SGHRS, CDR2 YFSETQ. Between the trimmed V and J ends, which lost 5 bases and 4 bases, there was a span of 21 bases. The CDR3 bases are TGCGCCAGCAGTCCAAACCCTACAGGTCGTAGCACCGGGGAGCTGTTTTTT. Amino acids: CASSPNPTGRSTGELFF.

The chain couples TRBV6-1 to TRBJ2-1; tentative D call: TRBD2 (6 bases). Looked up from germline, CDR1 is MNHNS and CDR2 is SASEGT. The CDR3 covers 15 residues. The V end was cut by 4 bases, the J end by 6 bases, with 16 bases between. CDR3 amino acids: CASSGLGAITNEQFF. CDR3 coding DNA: TGTGCCAGCAGTGGACTAGGAGCTATCACCAATGAGCAGTTCTTC.

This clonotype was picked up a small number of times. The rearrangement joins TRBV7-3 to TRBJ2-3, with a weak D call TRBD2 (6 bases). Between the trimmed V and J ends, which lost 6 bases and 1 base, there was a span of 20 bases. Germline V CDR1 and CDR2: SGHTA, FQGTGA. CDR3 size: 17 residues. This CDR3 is CASSGTGGAGGTDTQYF. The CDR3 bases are TGTGCCAGCAGTGGGACTGGCGGAGCCGGGGGCACAGATACGCAGTATTTT.

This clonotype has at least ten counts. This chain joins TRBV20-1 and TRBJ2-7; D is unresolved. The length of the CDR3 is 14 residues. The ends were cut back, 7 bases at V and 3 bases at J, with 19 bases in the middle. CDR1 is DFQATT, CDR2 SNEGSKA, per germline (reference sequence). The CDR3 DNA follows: TGCAGTGTTTATGCAGGTAATGGCGGCTACGAGCAGTACTTC. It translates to CSVYAGNGGYEQYF.

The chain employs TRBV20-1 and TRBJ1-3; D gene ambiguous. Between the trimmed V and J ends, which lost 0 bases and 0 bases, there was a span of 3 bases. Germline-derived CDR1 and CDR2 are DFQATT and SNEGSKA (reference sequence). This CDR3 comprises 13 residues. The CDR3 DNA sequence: TGCAGTGCTAGAGAAGTCTCTGGAAACACCATATATTTT. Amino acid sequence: CSAREVSGNTIYF.

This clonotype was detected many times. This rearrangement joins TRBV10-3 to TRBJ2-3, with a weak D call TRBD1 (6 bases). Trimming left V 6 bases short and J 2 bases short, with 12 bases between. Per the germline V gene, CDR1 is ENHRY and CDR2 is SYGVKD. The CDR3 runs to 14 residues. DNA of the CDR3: TGTGCCATCAGCGAGGACAGACCCACAGATACGCAGTATTTT. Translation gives CAISEDRPTDTQYF.

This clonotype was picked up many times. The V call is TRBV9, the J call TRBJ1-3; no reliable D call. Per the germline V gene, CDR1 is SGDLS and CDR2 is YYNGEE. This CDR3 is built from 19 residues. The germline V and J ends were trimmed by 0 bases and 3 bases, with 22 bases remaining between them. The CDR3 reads CASSVEGWTPPSHGNTIYF. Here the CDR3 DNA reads TGTGCCAGCAGCGTAGAAGGTTGGACTCCCCCCAGCCATGGAAACACCATATATTTT.

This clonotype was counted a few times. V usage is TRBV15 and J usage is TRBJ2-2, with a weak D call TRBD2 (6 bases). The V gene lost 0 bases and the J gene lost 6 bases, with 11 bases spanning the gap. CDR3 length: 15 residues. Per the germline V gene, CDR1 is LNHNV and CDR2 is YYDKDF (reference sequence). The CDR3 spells CATSRDLGGSGELFF. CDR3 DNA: TGTGCCACCAGCAGAGATCTGGGGGGATCCGGGGAGCTGTTTTTT.

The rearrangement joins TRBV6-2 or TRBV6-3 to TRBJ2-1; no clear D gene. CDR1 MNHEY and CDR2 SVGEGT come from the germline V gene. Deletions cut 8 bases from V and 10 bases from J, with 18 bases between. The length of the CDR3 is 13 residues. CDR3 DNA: TGTGCCAGCGGCGCGACCCTTAACGGGGAGCAGTTCTTC. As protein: CASGATLNGEQFF.

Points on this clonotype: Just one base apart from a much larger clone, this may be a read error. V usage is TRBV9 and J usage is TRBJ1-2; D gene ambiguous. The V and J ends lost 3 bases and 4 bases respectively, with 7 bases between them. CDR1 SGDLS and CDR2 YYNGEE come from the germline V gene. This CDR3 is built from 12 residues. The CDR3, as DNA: TGTGCCAGCAGCGCCGGGAGCTATGGCTACACCTTC. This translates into CASSAGSYGYTF.

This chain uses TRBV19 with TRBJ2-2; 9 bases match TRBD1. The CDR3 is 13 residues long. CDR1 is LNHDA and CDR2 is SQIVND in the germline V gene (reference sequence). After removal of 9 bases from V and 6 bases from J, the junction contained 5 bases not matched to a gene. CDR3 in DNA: TGTGCCAGGGGGACAGGGAAATCCGGGGAGCTGTTTTTT. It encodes CARGTGKSGELFF.